The next 23 T cell receptor beta chains were all read from a single sample in a study of blood T cell repertoires in COVID-19. This table comes from immunoSEQ multiplex PCR, and its TCRdb copy is limited to in-frame clones, with some not included. The profile covers hundreds of thousands of clones, with more than 80% appearing a single time and over 2% taken by the ten largest. The sample comprised PBMCs or T cells enriched from blood (not recorded which). Source of these receptors: a woman aged 18 to 35 who had recovered from COVID-19.

The chain couples TRBV14 to TRBJ2-5; 9 nucleotides agree with TRBD1. Germline V gene lookup returns CDR1 SGHDN and CDR2 FVKESK. The V gene end was trimmed by 1 base and the J gene end by 1 base; junction bases not matched to a gene: 4. The CDR3 length is 16 residues. The CDR3 DNA is TGTGCCAGCAGCCAAGTGACAGGGGGACCCCAAGAGACCCAGTACTTC. Encoded protein: CASSQVTGGPQETQYF.

The chain is built from TRBV5-1 and TRBJ1-5; D is uncertain. Between the trimmed V and J ends, which lost 2 bases and 7 bases, there was a span of 10 bases. The CDR3 spans 13 residues. Germline V gene lookup returns CDR1 SGHRS and CDR2 YFSETQ. CDR3 in amino acids: CASSLERGQPQHF. For the CDR3, the DNA is TGCGCCAGCAGCTTAGAAAGAGGACAGCCCCAGCATTTT.

This clone was counted a few times. V usage is TRBV28 and J usage is TRBJ1-4, with D perhaps matching TRBD1 (5 bases). The CDR3 has 13 residues. The germline V gene encodes CDR1 MDHEN and CDR2 SYDVKM. V gave up 3 bases and J gave up 6 bases, with 8 bases separating them. CDR3 residues: CASSFWGDEKLFF. As DNA, the CDR3 is TGTGCCAGCAGTTTTTGGGGCGATGAAAAACTGTTTTTT.

The chain is built from TRBV12-3 or TRBV12-4 and TRBJ2-1; D gene unclear. The CDR3 spans 12 residues. The V and J ends lost 6 bases and 4 bases respectively, with 7 bases between them. CDR3 sequence reads: CASSPQYNEQFF. The CDR3 bases are TGTGCCAGCAGCCCCCAGTACAATGAGCAGTTCTTC.

This clone occurred a few times. This chain links TRBV5-1 with TRBJ2-7; TRBD2 aligns across 14 bases. Germline CDR1 SGHRS, CDR2 YFSETQ. V lost 4 bases, J lost 0 bases, and 6 bases stayed unmatched. The length of the CDR3 is 17 residues. CDR3 in amino acids: CASSTGLAGESSYEQYF. Written as DNA, the CDR3 is TGCGCCAGCAGCACGGGACTAGCGGGGGAGAGCTCCTACGAGCAGTACTTC.

Comments on this clone: The sample holds other DNA sequences that translate to the same CDR3. CDR3 amino acids: CASSLAGQTYGYTF. The DNA of the CDR3 is TGCGCCAGCAGCCTGGCGGGACAGACCTATGGCTACACCTTC. This chain joins TRBV5-1 and TRBJ1-2; 7 bases agree with TRBD1. In germline, CDR1 is SGHRS, CDR2 YFSETQ. V lost 4 bases to trimming and J lost 4 bases; unmatched junction nucleotides: 7. The length of the CDR3 is 14 residues.

The rearrangement links TRBV6-2 or TRBV6-3 to TRBJ2-1, with D hard to call. Trimming cost V 4 bases and J 5 bases, with 6 bases left between them. CDR3 length equals 12 residues. Germline values: CDR1 MNHEY, CDR2 SVGEGT. The CDR3 sequence: CASSLADNEQFF. The CDR3, as DNA: TGTGCCAGCAGTTTGGCCGACAATGAGCAGTTCTTC.

J is TRBJ1-6 and V is TRBV7-2, with TRBD1 matching 8 bases. CDR1 SGHTA and CDR2 FQGNSA come from the germline V gene. The junction had 7 bases not matched to a gene; V was cut back by 5 bases and J by 7 bases. This CDR3 has 15 amino acids. Written as DNA, the CDR3 is TGTGCCAGCAGCAGCCGACAGGGGATAAATTCACCCCTCCACTTT. This sequence encodes CASSSRQGINSPLHF.

The chain joins TRBV30 to TRBJ2-2; 9 bases align to TRBD2. CDR3 length: 16 amino acids. The germline V gene encodes CDR1 GTSNPN and CDR2 SVGIG (reference sequence). J gave up 4 bases and V 4 bases, and 10 bases lay outside the gene matches. This CDR3 reads CAWILWRGGTTGELFF. CDR3 nucleotide sequence: TGTGCCTGGATCTTGTGGCGGGGGGGCACCACCGGGGAGCTGTTTTTT.

CDR3 in amino acids: CASSQMPLSGDTDTQYF. The CDR3 bases are TGTGCCAGCAGCCAAATGCCCCTTAGCGGGGACACAGATACGCAGTATTTT. The chain is built from TRBV3-1 (or the pseudogene TRBV3-2) and TRBJ2-3; 8 bases match TRBD2. CDR1 is LGHDT, CDR2 YNNKEL, per germline (reference sequence). The CDR3 sequence is 17 residues long. V was clipped by 2 bases and J by 2 bases; unmatched bases: 9.

In its sample, this clone was seen a few times. V gene TRBV9 combines with J gene TRBJ2-7, with 7 positions matching TRBD2. Losses at the gene ends were 3 bases for V and 1 base for J; bases not matched to a gene: 4. Per germline, CDR1 SGDLS and CDR2 YYNGEE. This CDR3 contains 14 residues. The CDR3 DNA reads TGTGCCAGCAGCGCAGGACTAGGGTCCTACGAGCAGTACTTC. This sequence encodes CASSAGLGSYEQYF.

V usage is TRBV6-2 or TRBV6-3 and J usage is TRBJ1-6; a possible D gene is TRBD1 (6 bases). There are 15 residues in the CDR3. Trimming cost V 4 bases and J 9 bases, with 16 bases left between them. Germline V lookup: CDR1 MNHEY, CDR2 SVGEGT. CDR3 residues: CASSLFAGGASPLHF. For the CDR3, the DNA is TGTGCCAGCAGTTTGTTCGCGGGGGGGGCTTCACCCCTCCACTTT.

This clone is a singleton in its sample. Since a much larger clone is just one base distant, this may be a read error. The J gene is TRBJ2-3, the V gene TRBV2; D unclear. With 7 bases removed from V and 2 bases from J, the gap between germline ends came to 10 bases. Germline-derived CDR1 and CDR2 are SNHLY and FYNNEI. The CDR3 contains 13 residues. The CDR3 region has the DNA TGTGCCAGCATCGAACGGGTCACAGATACGCAGTATTTT. This encodes CASIERVTDTQYF. Based on the CDR3 plus reference TRBV2 and TRBJ2-3, the full variable domain is EPEVTQTPSHQVTQMGQEVILRCVPISNHLYFYWYRQILGQKVEFLVSFYNNEISEKSEIFDDQFSVERPDGSNFTLKIRSTKLEDSAMYFCASIERVTDTQYFGPGTRLTVL.

The chain has TRBV30 and TRBJ2-3; TRBD2 aligns across 7 bases. Germline V gene lookup returns CDR1 GTSNPN and CDR2 SVGIG (reference sequence). The CDR3 spans 14 residues. J gave up 7 bases and V 0 bases, and 7 bases lay outside the gene matches. The CDR3 bases are TGTGCCTGGAGTGTGACGGGGGAGGGGTATACGCAGTATTTT. This translates into CAWSVTGEGYTQYF.

The chain recombines TRBV27 with TRBJ1-6; 9 positions match TRBD1. This CDR3 is built from 15 residues. Germline V gene data show CDR1 as MNHEY and CDR2 as SMNVEV (reference sequence). J lost 8 bases, V lost 3 bases, and 5 bases had no gene match. CDR3 region: CASSLWDREHSPLHF. The CDR3 region has the DNA TGTGCCAGCAGTTTGTGGGACAGGGAGCATTCACCCCTCCACTTT.

The chain joins TRBV6-5 to TRBJ2-6; no definite D call. This CDR3 has 16 residues. Trimming left V 4 bases short and J 0 bases short, with 10 bases between. Germline assignment: CDR1 MNHEY and CDR2 SVGAGI. For the CDR3, the DNA is TGTGCCAGCAGTTTCTCGTTCAGCTCTGGGGCCAACGTCCTGACTTTC. It encodes CASSFSFSSGANVLTF.

The chain carries TRBV6-1 and TRBJ2-2; 8 bases line up with TRBD1. The germline V gene has CDR1 MNHNS and CDR2 SASEGT. The CDR3 spans 16 residues. V lost 1 base to trimming and J lost 3 bases; unmatched junction nucleotides: 4. The CDR3, as DNA: TGTGCCAGCAGTGAAGAACCAGGGGGCTACACCGGGGAGCTGTTTTTT. Translated, it gives CASSEEPGGYTGELFF.

The chain couples TRBV9 to TRBJ1-2; D may be TRBD1 (6 bases). The CDR3 spans 16 residues. Trimming stripped 3 bases from V and 4 bases from J, with 19 bases between. Germline assignment: CDR1 SGDLS and CDR2 YYNGEE. CDR3 protein: CASSARESGEGYGYTF. In nucleotides, the CDR3 is TGTGCCAGCAGCGCGAGAGAGTCAGGGGAGGGCTATGGCTACACCTTC.

In this sample, this clone turned up a few times. The rearrangement joins TRBV24-1 to TRBJ1-1; 8 bases match TRBD1. Losses at the gene ends were 12 bases for V and 1 base for J; bases not matched to a gene: 12. This CDR3 region has 15 residues. Germline V CDR1 and CDR2: KGHDR, SFDVKD. The CDR3 loop reads CAARDRRDTNTEAFF. Written as DNA, the CDR3 is TGTGCCGCCCGGGACAGGAGAGATACGAACACTGAAGCTTTCTTT.

CDR3 coding DNA: TGTGCCAGCAGTTTATCGGGCGGGGTTGTCTCCTACGAGCAGTACTTC. Translation gives CASSLSGGVVSYEQYF. J is TRBJ2-7 and V is TRBV27; D perhaps matches TRBD2 (6 bases). Germline CDR1 and CDR2: MNHEY and SMNVEV (reference sequence). CDR3 length equals 16 residues. Between the trimmed V and J ends, which lost 0 bases and 0 bases, there was a span of 12 bases.

Only one count was recorded for this clone. The chain employs TRBV19 and TRBJ2-2; 9 bases map to TRBD1. Germline loops: CDR1 LNHDA, CDR2 SQIVND (reference sequence). This CDR3 contains 14 residues. Unmatched junction bases numbered 2, after V lost 6 bases and J lost 3 bases. The CDR3 region has the DNA TGTGCCAGTAGCCGGACAGGGGACACCGGGGAGCTGTTTTTT. Translated: CASSRTGDTGELFF. The variable domain in full, with the rest retrieved from reference TRBV19 and TRBJ2-2, is DGGITQSPKYLFRKEGQNVTLSCEQNLNHDAMYWYRQDPGQGLRLIYYSQIVNDFQKGDIAEGYSVSREKKESFPLTVTSAQKNPTAFYLCASSRTGDTGELFFGEGSRLTVL.

This chain links TRBV9 with TRBJ2-7, with TRBD1 matching 8 bases. With V trimmed by 4 bases and J by 3 bases, 12 bases remained unmatched. The germline V gene has CDR1 SGDLS and CDR2 YYNGEE. The CDR3 extends over 16 amino acids. CDR3 nucleotide sequence: TGTGCCAGCAGCTCTTACGGGACAGGTCAGGACTACGAGCAGTACTTC. This sequence encodes CASSSYGTGQDYEQYF.

The chain joins TRBV30 to TRBJ2-5; tentative D call: TRBD2 (7 bases). CDR3 size: 15 residues. Trimming pared 1 base from V and 3 bases from J, leaving 15 bases between. Germline CDR1 GTSNPN, CDR2 SVGIG (reference sequence). In nucleotides, the CDR3 is TGTGCCTGGAGTGGTGGGGGGGGCGATGAAGAGACCCAGTACTTC. Its protein is CAWSGGGGDEETQYF.